This entry concerns a single TCR beta chain. This record comes from a study of blood T cell repertoires in COVID-19. Study-wide context: Sources were T cells, B-cell-depleted T cells, or PBMCs; the material itself was cDNA or gDNA.

The CDR3 is 16 amino acids. Germline V lookup: CDR1 MDHEN, CDR2 SYDVKM. V shed 6 bases and J 5 bases; nucleotides not matched to a gene: 14. Study processing details: Scientists estimated how many nucleated cells there were by amplifying reference gene primers. The data were produced by immunoSEQ multiplex PCR, yet TCRdb's version contains in-frame clones alone and is incomplete. V and J calls and clone size are those listed in that table; D and trimming were worked out from the DNA. Here the sample spans 140,000 or so clones, 80% being singletons. This TCR came from a man in his 70s who had recovered from COVID-19. This chain uses TRBV28 with TRBJ2-5; 8 bases are shared with TRBD1. The sample consisted of peripheral blood. The CDR3 reads CASSPGGRGARETQYF. DNA of the CDR3: TGTGCCAGCAGCCCAGGGGGCAGGGGGGCGCGGGAGACCCAGTACTTC.